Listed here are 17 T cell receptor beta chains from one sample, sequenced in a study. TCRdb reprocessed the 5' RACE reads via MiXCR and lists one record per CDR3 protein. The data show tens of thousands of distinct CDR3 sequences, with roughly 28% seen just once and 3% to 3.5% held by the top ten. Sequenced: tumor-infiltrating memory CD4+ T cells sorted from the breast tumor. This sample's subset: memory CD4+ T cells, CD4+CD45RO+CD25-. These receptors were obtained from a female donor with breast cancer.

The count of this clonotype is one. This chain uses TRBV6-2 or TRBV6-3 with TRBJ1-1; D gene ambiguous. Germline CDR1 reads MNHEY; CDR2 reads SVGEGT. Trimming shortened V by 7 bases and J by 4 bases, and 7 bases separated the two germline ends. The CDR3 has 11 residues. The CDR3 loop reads CASNTSTEAFF. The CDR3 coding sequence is TGTGCCAGCAACACTAGCACTGAAGCTTTCTTT.

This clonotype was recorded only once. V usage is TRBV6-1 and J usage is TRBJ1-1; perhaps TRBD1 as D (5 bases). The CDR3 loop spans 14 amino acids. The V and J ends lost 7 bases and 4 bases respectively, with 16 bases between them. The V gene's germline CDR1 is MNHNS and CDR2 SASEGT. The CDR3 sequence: CASISRYRSTEAFF. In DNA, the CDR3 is TGTGCCAGCATCAGCCGGTACAGGTCCACTGAAGCTTTCTTT.

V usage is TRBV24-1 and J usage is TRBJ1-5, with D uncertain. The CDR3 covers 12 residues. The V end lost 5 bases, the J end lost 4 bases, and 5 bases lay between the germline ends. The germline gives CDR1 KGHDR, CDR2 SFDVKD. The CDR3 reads CATSAVNQPQHF. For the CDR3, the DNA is TGTGCCACCAGTGCCGTAAATCAGCCCCAGCATTTT.

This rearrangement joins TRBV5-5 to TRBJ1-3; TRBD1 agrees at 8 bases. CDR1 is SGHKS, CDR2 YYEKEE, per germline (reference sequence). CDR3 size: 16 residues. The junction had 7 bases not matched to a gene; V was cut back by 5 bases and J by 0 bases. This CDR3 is CASSRDRSSSGNTIYF. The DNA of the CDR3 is TGTGCCAGCAGTCGGGACAGGTCCAGCTCTGGAAACACCATATATTTT.

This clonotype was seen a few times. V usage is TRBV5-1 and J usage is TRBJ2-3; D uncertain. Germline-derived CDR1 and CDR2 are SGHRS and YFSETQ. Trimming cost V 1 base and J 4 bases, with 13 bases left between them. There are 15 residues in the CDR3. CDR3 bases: TGCGCCAGCAGCTTGACCCCCGAGACTGCAGATACGCAGTATTTT. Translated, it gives CASSLTPETADTQYF.

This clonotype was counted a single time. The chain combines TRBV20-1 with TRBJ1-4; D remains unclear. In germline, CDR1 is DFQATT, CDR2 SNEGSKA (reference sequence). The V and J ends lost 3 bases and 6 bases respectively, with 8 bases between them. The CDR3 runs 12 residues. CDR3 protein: CSARYRYEKLFF. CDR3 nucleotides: TGCAGTGCTAGGTACCGGTATGAAAAACTGTTTTTT.

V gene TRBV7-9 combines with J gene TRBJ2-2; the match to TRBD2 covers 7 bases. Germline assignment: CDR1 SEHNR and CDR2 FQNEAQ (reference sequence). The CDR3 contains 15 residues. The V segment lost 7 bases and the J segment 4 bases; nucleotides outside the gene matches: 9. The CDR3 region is CASNVAGYTTGELFF. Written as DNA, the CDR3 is TGTGCCAGCAACGTAGCGGGCTATACCACCGGGGAGCTGTTTTTT.

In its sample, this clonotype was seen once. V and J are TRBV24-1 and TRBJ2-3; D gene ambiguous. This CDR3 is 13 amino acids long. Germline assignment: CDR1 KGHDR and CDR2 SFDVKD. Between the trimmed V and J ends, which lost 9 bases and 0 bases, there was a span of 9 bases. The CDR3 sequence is CATRPASTDTQYF. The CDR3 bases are TGTGCCACCCGGCCGGCCAGCACAGATACGCAGTATTTT.

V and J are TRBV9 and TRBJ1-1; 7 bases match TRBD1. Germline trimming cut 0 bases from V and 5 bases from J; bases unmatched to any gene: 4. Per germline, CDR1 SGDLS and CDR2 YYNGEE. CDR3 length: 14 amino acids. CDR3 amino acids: CASSVEAGGTEAFF. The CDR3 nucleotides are TGTGCCAGCAGCGTAGAGGCAGGGGGAACTGAAGCTTTCTTT.

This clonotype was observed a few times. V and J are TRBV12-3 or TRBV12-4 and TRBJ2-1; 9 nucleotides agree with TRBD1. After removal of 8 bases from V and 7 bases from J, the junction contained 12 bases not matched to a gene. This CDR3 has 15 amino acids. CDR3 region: CASRTLGTGTNEQFF. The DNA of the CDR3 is TGTGCCAGCCGTACTCTTGGGACAGGGACAAATGAGCAGTTCTTC.

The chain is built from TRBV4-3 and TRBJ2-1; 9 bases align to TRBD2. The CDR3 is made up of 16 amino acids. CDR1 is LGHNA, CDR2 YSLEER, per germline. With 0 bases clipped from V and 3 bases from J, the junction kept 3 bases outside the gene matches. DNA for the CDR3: TGCGCCAGCAGCCAAGACGTAGCGGGGGTCTACAATGAGCAGTTCTTC. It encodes CASSQDVAGVYNEQFF.

CDR3 sequence reads: CASSLEGRDEKLFF. In nucleotides, the CDR3 is TGCGCCAGCAGCTTGGAAGGCCGAGATGAAAAACTGTTTTTT. The genes are TRBV5-1 and TRBJ1-4; D is unresolved. The germline V gene has CDR1 SGHRS and CDR2 YFSETQ. Trimming removed 0 bases from V and 6 bases from J, with 9 bases in between. There are 14 residues in the CDR3.

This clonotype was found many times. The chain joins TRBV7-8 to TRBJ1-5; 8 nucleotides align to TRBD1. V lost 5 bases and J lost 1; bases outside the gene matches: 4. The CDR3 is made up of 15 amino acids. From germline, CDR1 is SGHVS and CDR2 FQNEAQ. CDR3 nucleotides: TGTGCCAGCAGCACGGACAGGGTGAGCAATCAGCCCCAGCATTTT. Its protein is CASSTDRVSNQPQHF.

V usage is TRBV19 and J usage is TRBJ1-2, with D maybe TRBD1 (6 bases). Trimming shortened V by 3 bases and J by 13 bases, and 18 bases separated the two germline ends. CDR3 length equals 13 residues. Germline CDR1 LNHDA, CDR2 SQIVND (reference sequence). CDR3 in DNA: TGTGCCAGTAGTATCGGGGGGCAGTTCGTCATCACCTTC. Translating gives CASSIGGQFVITF.

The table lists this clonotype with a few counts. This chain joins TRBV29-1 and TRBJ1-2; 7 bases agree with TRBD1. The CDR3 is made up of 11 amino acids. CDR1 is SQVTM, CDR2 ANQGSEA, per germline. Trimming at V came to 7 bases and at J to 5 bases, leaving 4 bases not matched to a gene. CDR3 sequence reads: CSGLTGYGYTF. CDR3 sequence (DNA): TGCAGCGGGCTGACAGGGTATGGCTACACCTTC.

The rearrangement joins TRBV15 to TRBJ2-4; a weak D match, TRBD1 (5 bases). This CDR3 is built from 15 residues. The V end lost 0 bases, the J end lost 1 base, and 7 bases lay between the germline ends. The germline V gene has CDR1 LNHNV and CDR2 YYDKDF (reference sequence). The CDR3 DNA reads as TGTGCCACCAGCAGAGATCGACAGGCCAAAAACATTCAGTACTTC. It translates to CATSRDRQAKNIQYF.

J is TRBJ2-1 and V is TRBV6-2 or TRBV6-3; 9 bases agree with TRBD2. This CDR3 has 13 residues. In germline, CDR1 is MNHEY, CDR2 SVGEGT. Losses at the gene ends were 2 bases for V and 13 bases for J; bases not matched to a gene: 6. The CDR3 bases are TGTGCCAGCAGTTACACCTTAGCGGGAGTCCAGTTCTTC. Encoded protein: CASSYTLAGVQFF.